These 32 T cell receptor beta chains were all obtained from the same sample, sequenced in a study of blood T cell repertoires in COVID-19 (dated by TCRdb to the early 2020s). The method behind the library was the immunoSEQ multiplex PCR assay. TCRdb holds this immuneACCESS table with in-frame rearrangements only. Some clones are missing; in checked studies, unresolved V genes explain under half, and the rest has no known cause. Across this sample there are about 69,000 clones, with more than 75% seen only once. The ten largest account for around 50% of the sample. The sequenced sample consisted of peripheral blood. Source of these receptors: a human donor in a cohort sampled during active COVID-19.

The V gene is TRBV28, the J gene TRBJ2-3, with D maybe TRBD2 (5 bases). In germline, CDR1 is MDHEN, CDR2 SYDVKM. V lost 2 bases and J 4 bases, leaving 13 bases between the germline ends. The CDR3 consists of 15 residues. The DNA of the CDR3 is TGTGCCAGCAGTTTACCGGGGAGTGGGCCAGATACGCAGTATTTT. Residues: CASSLPGSGPDTQYF.

This chain links TRBV19 with TRBJ1-4, with D possibly matching TRBD1 (5 bases). Germline assignment: CDR1 LNHDA and CDR2 SQIVND (reference sequence). V was clipped by 7 bases and J by 7 bases, with 13 bases between them. CDR3 size: 13 residues. The CDR3 protein is CASKQGDREKLFF. The CDR3 nucleotides are TGTGCCAGTAAGCAAGGGGATCGTGAAAAACTGTTTTTT.

The chain couples TRBV6-4 to TRBJ1-2; weak D call: TRBD1 (6 bases). The CDR3 runs to 15 residues. V shed 4 bases and J shed 4 bases, with 16 bases lying between them. Germline V gene lookup returns CDR1 MRHNA and CDR2 SNTAGT. The CDR3 spells CASSVSPGTLYGYTF. The CDR3 DNA is TGTGCCAGCAGTGTTAGTCCCGGGACACTCTATGGCTACACCTTC.

This clone came up once. CDR3 region: CASSLDEGVTYEQYF. Here the CDR3 DNA reads TGTGCCAGCAGCTTAGATGAGGGGGTCACCTACGAGCAGTACTTC. This chain uses TRBV7-9 with TRBJ2-7; perhaps TRBD1 as D (6 bases). V lost 1 base, J lost 2 bases, and 12 bases lay in between. The V gene's germline CDR1 is SEHNR and CDR2 FQNEAQ (reference sequence). CDR3 length equals 15 residues.

The chain couples TRBV18 to TRBJ2-5, with D tentatively TRBD1 (5 bases). Looked up from germline, CDR1 is KGHSH and CDR2 is LQKENI. The CDR3 is 16 residues long. The V and J ends lost 2 bases and 2 bases respectively, with 15 bases between them. The CDR3 nucleotides read TGTGCCAGCTCACCATACTCTGGGGCGCGGCAAGAGACCCAGTACTTC. Protein: CASSPYSGARQETQYF. Full variable domain (remainder filled in from reference TRBV18 and TRBJ2-5): NAGVMQNPRHLVRRRGQEARLRCSPMKGHSHVYWYRQLPEEGLKFMVYLQKENIIDESGMPKERFSAEFPKEGPSILRIQQVVRGDSAAYFCASSPYSGARQETQYFGPGTRLLVL.

This chain joins TRBV3-1 (or the pseudogene TRBV3-2) and TRBJ1-1; 9 bases map to TRBD1. Germline lookup yields CDR1 LGHDT and CDR2 YNNKEL (reference sequence). V trimming: 4 bases; J trimming: 4 bases; junction bases outside the gene matches: 10. The CDR3 totals 16 residues. In nucleotides, the CDR3 is TGTGCCAGCAGCCCAGATTCGGGACAGGGTCGCACTGAAGCTTTCTTT. Amino acids: CASSPDSGQGRTEAFF.

The chain is built from TRBV6-5 and TRBJ2-5; 10 nucleotides agree with TRBD2. This CDR3 region has 13 residues. The V gene end was trimmed by 7 bases and the J gene end by 2 bases; junction bases not matched to a gene: 1. In germline, CDR1 is MNHEY, CDR2 SVGAGI. The CDR3 region is CASKLAGQETQYF. The CDR3 nucleotides read TGTGCCAGCAAACTAGCGGGGCAAGAGACCCAGTACTTC.

The chain is built from TRBV5-1 and TRBJ2-7, with 9 bases aligning to TRBD1. This CDR3 comprises 15 residues. Germline lookup yields CDR1 SGHRS and CDR2 YFSETQ. After removal of 5 bases from V and 0 bases from J, the junction contained 6 bases not matched to a gene. CDR3 loop: CASRQQGASSYEQYF. CDR3 bases: TGCGCCAGCAGACAACAGGGGGCATCCTCCTACGAGCAGTACTTC.

CDR3 sequence: CASSLVGAGSTDTQYF. CDR3 nucleotides: TGTGCCAGCAGCTTGGTCGGAGCAGGGAGCACAGATACGCAGTATTTT. The chain is built from TRBV5-4 and TRBJ2-3; D might be TRBD1 (5 bases). V lost 0 bases to trimming and J lost 0 bases, with 11 bases between them. This CDR3 has 16 amino acids. Germline assignment: CDR1 SGHNT and CDR2 YYREEE (reference sequence).

The chain uses TRBV19 and TRBJ2-5; 7 nucleotides align to TRBD2. Germline lookup yields CDR1 LNHDA and CDR2 SQIVND (reference sequence). V lost 4 bases and J lost 2; bases outside the gene matches: 7. This CDR3 is built from 15 residues. In DNA, the CDR3 is TGTGCCAGTAGTAATGCGAGCGGGGAACAAGAGACCCAGTACTTC. Protein product: CASSNASGEQETQYF.

The chain is built from TRBV6-6 and TRBJ1-2; 9 nucleotides agree with TRBD1. Germline V lookup: CDR1 MNHNY, CDR2 SVGAGI (reference sequence). The CDR3 is made up of 15 amino acids. V trimming: 8 bases; J trimming: 2 bases; junction bases outside the gene matches: 9. The CDR3 sequence: CASGSMGQGNYGYTF. The CDR3 DNA sequence: TGTGCCAGCGGATCGATGGGACAGGGAAACTATGGCTACACCTTC.

This clone came up a few times. The chain joins TRBV19 to TRBJ2-3; D perhaps matches TRBD1 (6 bases). Germline V gives CDR1 LNHDA, CDR2 SQIVND (reference sequence). V shed 3 bases and J shed 2 bases, with 33 bases lying between them. The CDR3 consists of 22 residues. CDR3 loop: CASSIAQRGLRDRGGDTDTQYF. DNA for the CDR3: TGTGCCAGTAGTATCGCCCAACGGGGTTTGCGTGATCGAGGGGGAGACACAGATACGCAGTATTTT.

The chain links TRBV27 to TRBJ2-2, with 7 bases lining up with TRBD2. Per the germline V gene, CDR1 is MNHEY and CDR2 is SMNVEV (reference sequence). V shed 8 bases, J shed 6 bases, and the junction held 12 bases outside the gene matches. This CDR3 comprises 15 residues. The CDR3 nucleotides read TGTGCCAGCGCTATGAGCGGGACCTGGGCCGGGGAGCTGTTTTTT. Its protein is CASAMSGTWAGELFF.

The chain couples TRBV19 to TRBJ2-7, with 8 bases that match TRBD1. The germline gives CDR1 LNHDA, CDR2 SQIVND (reference sequence). The ends lost 6 bases at V and 2 bases at J; junction bases unmatched: 9. The CDR3 runs 15 residues. The CDR3 region is CASSPGQGGTYEQYF. The CDR3 DNA is TGTGCCAGTAGCCCCGGACAGGGTGGAACCTACGAGCAGTACTTC.

The V and J genes are TRBV7-8 and TRBJ1-2; 10 bases match TRBD1. CDR3 size: 15 residues. J lost 5 bases, V lost 4 bases, and 7 bases had no gene match. Per germline, CDR1 SGHVS and CDR2 FQNEAQ. The CDR3 DNA follows: TGTGCCAGCAGCTCCGCCGGGACAGGGGTTTATGGCTACACCTTC. This encodes CASSSAGTGVYGYTF.

The genes are TRBV5-1 and TRBJ1-1; 7 bases agree with TRBD1. CDR1 SGHRS and CDR2 YFSETQ come from the germline V gene. V dropped 0 bases and J dropped 5; count of bases not matched to a gene: 13. This CDR3 is 17 amino acids long. This CDR3 reads CASSLGGQSFPSTEAFF. CDR3 sequence (DNA): TGCGCCAGCAGCTTGGGGGGACAGTCCTTTCCTTCTACTGAAGCTTTCTTT.

The chain employs TRBV27 and TRBJ2-5; TRBD1 might be the D (6 bases). The V gene's germline CDR1 is MNHEY and CDR2 SMNVEV (reference sequence). V was pared by 5 bases and J by 11 bases, with 15 bases between. This CDR3 region has 12 residues. CDR3 DNA sequence: TGTGCCAGCAGTGTCGACAGGATGGTACAGTACTTC. Protein: CASSVDRMVQYF.

This rearrangement joins TRBV15 to TRBJ2-1, with D possibly TRBD2 on 6 matching bases. The CDR3 spans 14 residues. Germline CDR1 LNHNV, CDR2 YYDKDF (reference sequence). Trimming removed 9 bases from V and 5 bases from J, with 17 bases in between. CDR3 region: CATRLGGTNNEQFF. For the CDR3, the DNA is TGTGCCACACGACTAGGCGGGACCAACAATGAGCAGTTCTTC.

The V and J genes are TRBV5-1 and TRBJ1-1; weak D call: TRBD1 (5 bases). V lost 5 bases to trimming and J lost 6 bases, with 23 bases between them. Germline lookup yields CDR1 SGHRS and CDR2 YFSETQ. The CDR3 is made up of 16 amino acids. CDR3 amino acids: CASRDPGGVSWAEAFF. CDR3 nucleotide sequence: TGCGCCAGCAGAGATCCCGGGGGGGTGAGTTGGGCTGAAGCTTTCTTT.

The V and J genes are TRBV29-1 and TRBJ2-4; 7 bases match TRBD1. Germline CDR1 SQVTM, CDR2 ANQGSEA. The V segment lost 6 bases and the J segment 1 base; nucleotides outside the gene matches: 6. The CDR3 spans 14 residues. The CDR3 region has the DNA TGCAGCGTCCAGGGGGATCGCGCCAAAAACATTCAGTACTTC. It translates to CSVQGDRAKNIQYF. The entire variable domain, with the rest obtained from reference TRBV29-1 and TRBJ2-4, is as follows: SAVISQKPSRDICQRGTSLTIQCQVDSQVTMMFWYRQQPGQSLTLIATANQGSEATYESGFVIDKFPISRPNLTFSTLTVSNMSPEDSSIYLCSVQGDRAKNIQYFGAGTRLSVL.

The CDR3 loop is CASSLSTGLGYTF. Here the CDR3 DNA reads TGTGCCAGCAGTTTATCTACAGGGCTTGGCTACACCTTC. The chain uses TRBV28 and TRBJ1-2; TRBD1 might be the D (6 bases). V was clipped by 1 base and J by 7 bases, with 10 bases between them. Germline CDR1 and CDR2: MDHEN and SYDVKM. The CDR3 covers 13 residues.

The J gene is TRBJ2-7, the V gene TRBV28, with no clear D. CDR1 and CDR2 (germline): MDHEN, SYDVKM. The CDR3 runs to 11 residues. V was trimmed by 6 bases and J by 0 bases, leaving 3 bases between them. The CDR3 is CASSRSYEQYF. The DNA of the CDR3 is TGTGCCAGCAGCCGCTCCTACGAGCAGTACTTC.

The DNA of the CDR3 is TGCGCCAGCAGCTTGGGGAACACAGGAACCTACGAGCAGTACTTC. Translated: CASSLGNTGTYEQYF. This chain uses TRBV5-1 with TRBJ2-7, with a tentative D call TRBD1 (5 bases). The CDR3 is made up of 15 amino acids. V was cut by 0 bases and J by 2 bases, with 12 bases left in between. The germline V gene encodes CDR1 SGHRS and CDR2 YFSETQ. The variable domain in full, completed from reference TRBV5-1 and TRBJ2-7, reads KAGVTQTPRYLIKTRGQQVTLSCSPISGHRSVSWYQQTPGQGLQFLFEYFSETQRNKGNFPGRFSGRQFSNSRSEMNVSTLELGDSALYLCASSLGNTGTYEQYFGPGTRLTVT.

The CDR3 region has the DNA TGTGCCAGCAGTGAAGGTCGGGGAGGGAATTCACCCCTCCACTTT. Protein sequence: CASSEGRGGNSPLHF. The gene calls are TRBV6-1 and TRBJ1-6; D ambiguous. The CDR3 consists of 15 residues. Germline V gives CDR1 MNHNS, CDR2 SASEGT. V lost 1 base, J lost 7 bases, and 11 bases lay in between.

The chain uses TRBV5-4 and TRBJ2-7, with 7 nucleotides matching TRBD2. This CDR3 spans 16 amino acids. Losses at the gene ends were 3 bases for V and 0 bases for J; bases not matched to a gene: 9. CDR1 and CDR2 (germline): SGHNT, YYREEE (reference sequence). The CDR3 loop is CASSSAGLLSSYEQYF. Written as DNA, the CDR3 is TGTGCCAGCAGCTCTGCGGGACTACTAAGCTCCTACGAGCAGTACTTC.

This rearrangement joins TRBV5-6 to TRBJ1-5; D remains unclear. CDR1 is SGHDT and CDR2 is YYEEEE in the germline V gene. The CDR3 runs to 14 residues. Trimming took 1 base from V and 2 from J, leaving 7 bases between them. The CDR3: CASSLTRGNQPQHF. The DNA for the CDR3 is TGTGCCAGCAGCTTGACACGGGGCAATCAGCCCCAGCATTTT.

The chain employs TRBV7-2 and TRBJ2-3; TRBD2 aligns across 11 bases. The CDR3 sequence is 16 residues long. Germline lookup yields CDR1 SGHTA and CDR2 FQGNSA. J lost 5 bases, V lost 2 bases, and 6 bases had no gene match. The CDR3, as DNA: TGTGCCAGCAGCTTAACACTAGCGGGAGAGGTAGATACGCAGTATTTT. Its protein is CASSLTLAGEVDTQYF.

V gene TRBV29-1 combines with J gene TRBJ2-1, with 8 bases matching TRBD1. V lost 7 bases, J lost 4 bases, and 6 bases stayed unmatched. The CDR3 runs to 13 residues. Per the germline V gene, CDR1 is SQVTM and CDR2 is ANQGSEA. The DNA for the CDR3 is TGCAGCGGATCGGGACAGGCTTACAATGAGCAGTTCTTC. Protein sequence: CSGSGQAYNEQFF.

Written as DNA, the CDR3 is TGTGCCTGGAGTGACGACGCGGGGGGGGCACGTGAAAAACTGTTTTTT. Its protein product is CAWSDDAGGAREKLFF. The rearrangement joins TRBV30 to TRBJ1-4; possibly TRBD1 for D (6 bases). Deletions cut 1 base from V and 7 bases from J, with 19 bases between. Germline values: CDR1 GTSNPN, CDR2 SVGIG (reference sequence). The CDR3 is 16 amino acids.

The genes are TRBV6-5 and TRBJ2-3, with TRBD1 as a possible D gene (6 bases). From germline, CDR1 is MNHEY and CDR2 SVGAGI. The length of the CDR3 is 13 residues. Trimming removed 8 bases at V and 2 bases at J, with 11 bases between. CDR3 in amino acids: CASGDRFTDTQYF. Here the CDR3 DNA reads TGTGCCAGCGGAGACAGGTTCACAGATACGCAGTATTTT.

The J gene is TRBJ2-7, the V gene TRBV7-9; possibly TRBD2 for D (5 bases). This CDR3 contains 13 residues. CDR1 and CDR2 from the germline V gene are SEHNR and FQNEAQ (reference sequence). V dropped 3 bases and J dropped 7 bases, with 13 bases sitting between them. CDR3 loop: CASSFIPEGEQYF. In DNA form, the CDR3 reads TGTGCCAGCAGCTTTATACCTGAGGGAGAGCAGTACTTC. Looking up the rest from reference TRBV7-9 and TRBJ2-7 gives the full variable domain: DTGVSQNPRHKITKRGQNVTFRCDPISEHNRLYWYRQTLGQGPEFLTYFQNEAQLEKSRLLSDRFSAERPKGSFSTLEIQRTEQGDSAMYLCASSFIPEGEQYFGPGTRLTVT.

The chain employs TRBV27 and TRBJ1-3; 8 nucleotides match TRBD1. The length of the CDR3 is 18 residues. The germline V gene has CDR1 MNHEY and CDR2 SMNVEV (reference sequence). Trimming removed 1 base from V and 1 base from J; junction bases left unmatched: 9. The CDR3 loop reads CASSLLGQGPGSGNTIYF. The CDR3 DNA is TGTGCCAGCAGTTTATTAGGACAGGGTCCAGGATCTGGAAACACCATATATTTT.